Listed here is a single TCR beta chain. Its antigen is as yet unknown. Assay: immunoSEQ multiplex PCR; the TCRdb copy retains only in-frame clones and omits some. The data show about 36,000 clones, approximately 83% seen once. These data belong to a study of CD4 T cells in relation to SARS-CoV-2 and coronaviruses. In the study overall: Convalescent donors were aged about 21 to 72, with median about 40 years.

Naive or memory CD4+ cells were cultured 1:1 with T cell-depleted PBMCs plus CEF. This sequence was found in an adult with COVID-19. The sequencing sample was made of naive CD4+ T cells from PBMCs, cultured in vitro. The subset denotes: naive CD4+ T cells isolated by negative enrichment.

The CDR3 here is CASSLLVLAGPQETQYF. CDR3 DNA sequence: TGTGCCAGCAGCCTGTTGGTCCTAGCGGGACCCCAAGAGACCCAGTACTTC. The J gene is TRBJ2-5, the V gene TRBV11-2; the match to TRBD2 covers 9 bases. Germline V gene sequence: CDR1 SGHAT, CDR2 FQNNGV. The CDR3 has 17 amino acids. V trimming: 5 bases; J trimming: 1 base; junction bases outside the gene matches: 11.